Each of the 5 T cell receptor beta chains below was sequenced from the same sample in a study of CD8+ T cells in alopecia areata (dated by TCRdb to 2017 to 2018). The receptor library was made with the immunoSEQ multiplex PCR assay. RNA was extracted from all samples and reverse transcribed into cDNA as template for TCR sequencing. TCRdb took this table from immuneACCESS and kept in-frame rearrangements with V and J called. Such tables lack part of the clones; where checked against another copy, unresolved V genes explain under half of the gap, and the rest is unexplained. The sample yields 100,000 to 150,000 clones; 50% to 75% were counted once. Of the sample, around 30% is held by the ten largest clones. The intended sense of this specimen's time point label: around 28 days on oral tofacitinib. The treatment or condition label, as the study defines it: oral pan-JAK inhibitor, 5-10 mg twice daily.

The material was CD8+ T cells sorted from blood, obtained at week 4, from a patient treated with tofacitinib. The receptors originated from a human donor with alopecia areata.

There are a few counts of this clone. The rearrangement joins TRBV29-1 to TRBJ1-1; D is undetermined. CDR1 SQVTM and CDR2 ANQGSEA come from the germline V gene. CDR3 length equals 12 residues. Trimming left V 3 bases short and J 4 bases short, with 9 bases between. The CDR3 loop is CSVEEGSTEAFF. The CDR3 region has the DNA TGCAGCGTTGAGGAGGGTAGCACTGAAGCTTTCTTT.

CDR3 in amino acids: CAWTALGGNTEAFF. In DNA, the CDR3 is TGTGCCTGGACCGCACTGGGAGGGAACACTGAAGCTTTCTTT. J is TRBJ1-1 and V is TRBV30, with D unresolved. V was trimmed by 4 bases and J by 1 base, leaving 13 bases between them. This CDR3 has 14 amino acids. Germline-derived CDR1 and CDR2 are GTSNPN and SVGIG (reference sequence).

The count of this clone is one. J is TRBJ1-2 and V is TRBV5-1; TRBD1 matches 7 bases. V shed 5 bases, J shed 6 bases, and the junction held 10 bases outside the gene matches. Germline V gene data show CDR1 as SGHRS and CDR2 as YFSETQ. The CDR3 contains 14 residues. The CDR3 region is CASSWDSPGDGYTF. The CDR3 DNA reads as TGCGCCAGCAGTTGGGACAGTCCAGGAGATGGCTACACCTTC.

This clone was observed a handful of times. V and J are TRBV7-9 and TRBJ1-1; TRBD1 might be the D (5 bases). There are 12 residues in the CDR3. Germline V gene lookup returns CDR1 SEHNR and CDR2 FQNEAQ (reference sequence). V was trimmed by 8 bases and J by 5 bases, leaving 12 bases between them. CDR3: CASARGGTEAFF. The CDR3 bases are TGTGCCAGCGCGAGGGGAGGTACTGAAGCTTTCTTT.

This clone was detected a few times. The chain joins TRBV6-1 to TRBJ2-3; 8 nucleotides agree with TRBD1. The CDR3 has 15 residues. V was pared by 1 base and J by 5 bases, with 5 bases of the junction left unmatched. Looked up from germline, CDR1 is MNHNS and CDR2 is SASEGT. CDR3 nucleotides: TGTGCCAGCAGTGAAGACAGGGGGTGGGTAGATACGCAGTATTTT. Its translation: CASSEDRGWVDTQYF.